The 2 T cell receptor beta chains given below trace back to one sample, sequenced in a study of cytomegalovirus exposure and HLA in healthy donors. Primers: 60 Vbeta forward and 13 Jbeta reverse. Assay: immunoSEQ multiplex PCR; the TCRdb copy retains only in-frame clones and omits some. The data contain 210,000 or so clones, roughly 78% of them seen just once; the ten biggest clones take up roughly 0.45%. Specimen: PBMCs. These receptors originate from a boy under 18 in good health and CMV-seronegative.

The rearrangement uses TRBV19 and TRBJ1-3; D ambiguous. Germline CDR1 LNHDA, CDR2 SQIVND (reference sequence). Trimming pared 3 bases from V and 0 bases from J, leaving 9 bases between. This CDR3 has 15 amino acids. The CDR3 region is CASSISGTSGNTIYF. CDR3 in DNA: TGTGCCAGTAGTATCTCAGGAACCTCTGGAAACACCATATATTTT.

The V gene is TRBV30, the J gene TRBJ1-2; D gene unclear. Germline CDR1 GTSNPN, CDR2 SVGIG (reference sequence). V lost 0 bases to trimming and J lost 5 bases, with 4 bases between them. The CDR3 runs to 11 residues. The chain's CDR3 is CAWSVGYGYTF. CDR3 DNA: TGTGCCTGGAGTGTCGGGTATGGCTACACCTTC.